The 27 T cell receptor beta chains listed next were all sequenced from one sample in a study of Ad26.COV2.S vaccination and SARS-CoV-2 variants. Clones were sequenced by immunoSEQ multiplex PCR, and TCRdb holds only the in-frame ones, with some missing. The sample contains about 420,000 clones, over 75% of which appear only once. Documented treatment: roughly 19 received Ad26.COV2.S at low or high dose, single or two shots; roughly 5 received placebo; per-sample allocation not given. Each sample was drawn 63 days after the first injection (of vaccine or placebo). This specimen consisted of peripheral blood, obtained in a trial of Ad26.COV2.S vaccine versus placebo. The source is a person between 18 and 60 years old who received the Ad26.COV2.S COVID-19 vaccine or a placebo.

The chain is built from TRBV24-1 and TRBJ2-3; D might be TRBD2 (7 bases). The germline gives CDR1 KGHDR, CDR2 SFDVKD. The V gene lost 7 bases and the J gene lost 6 bases, with 19 bases spanning the gap. This CDR3 comprises 15 residues. The CDR3 here is CATSPQAGASDTQYF. In DNA, the CDR3 is TGTGCCACCAGCCCCCAGGCGGGGGCATCGGATACGCAGTATTTT.

The V and J genes are TRBV5-4 and TRBJ2-3, with a possible D match to TRBD2 (6 bases). The CDR3 contains 17 residues. CDR1 is SGHNT, CDR2 YYREEE, per germline (reference sequence). Trimming stripped 4 bases from V and 0 bases from J, with 18 bases between. CDR3 loop: CASSPLPRDSSTDTQYF. The CDR3 nucleotides are TGTGCCAGCAGCCCCCTCCCCCGGGACTCTAGCACAGATACGCAGTATTTT.

V gene TRBV6-5 combines with J gene TRBJ2-5; no clear D. Trimming removed 7 bases at V and 5 bases at J, with 14 bases between. The CDR3 consists of 13 residues. Germline V gene data show CDR1 as MNHEY and CDR2 as SVGAGI. The CDR3 loop reads CASKKDLPETQYF. The CDR3 DNA sequence: TGTGCCAGCAAGAAGGATCTTCCGGAGACCCAGTACTTC.

This chain uses TRBV7-2 with TRBJ1-2; D call uncertain. Germline CDR1 SGHTA, CDR2 FQGNSA. CDR3 length: 14 residues. V was trimmed by 3 bases and J by 1 base, leaving 9 bases between them. The CDR3 DNA is TGTGCCAGCAGCTTTGGGCAGTTTAACTATGGCTACACCTTC. It yields the protein CASSFGQFNYGYTF.

This chain joins TRBV5-6 and TRBJ1-6; a possible D gene is TRBD1 (6 bases). V lost 3 bases to trimming and J lost 6 bases, with 10 bases between them. Germline V gene sequence: CDR1 SGHDT, CDR2 YYEEEE. This CDR3 region has 14 residues. CDR3 in DNA: TGTGCCAGCAGCTGGACAGAGCCTAATTCACCCCTCCACTTT. This encodes CASSWTEPNSPLHF.

This sequence joins TRBV6-5 and TRBJ2-5, with 10 nucleotides matching TRBD2. The junction had 5 bases not matched to a gene; V was cut back by 6 bases and J by 4 bases. Germline CDR1 and CDR2: MNHEY and SVGAGI. This CDR3 region has 14 residues. In nucleotides, the CDR3 is TGTGCCAGCAGCCGAGCGGGGGGGAGAGAGACCCAGTACTTC. It specifies CASSRAGGRETQYF.

This chain links TRBV11-3 with TRBJ1-1; D is perhaps TRBD1 (6 bases). Germline CDR1 reads SGHNT; CDR2 reads YENEEA. This CDR3 contains 15 residues. The V end lost 2 bases, the J end lost 1 base, and 11 bases lay between the germline ends. CDR3 in amino acids: CASSLRGTENTEAFF. Written as DNA, the CDR3 is TGTGCCAGCAGCTTAAGGGGGACTGAGAACACTGAAGCTTTCTTT.

A single count supports this clone. The chain combines TRBV5-1 with TRBJ1-1; D unresolved. Germline CDR1 is SGHRS and CDR2 is YFSETQ. This CDR3 is built from 14 residues. V was trimmed by 4 bases and J by 5 bases, leaving 15 bases between them. CDR3 bases: TGCGCCAGCAGCCCAATCGGGCCAGGAACTGAAGCTTTCTTT. It translates to CASSPIGPGTEAFF.

This chain links TRBV29-1 with TRBJ2-1; D could derive from TRBD1 or TRBD2 (6 bases each). This CDR3 has 15 residues. Germline V gene sequence: CDR1 SQVTM, CDR2 ANQGSEA. Trimming removed 6 bases at V and 4 bases at J, with 19 bases between. The CDR3 DNA is TGCAGCGTCGTTGGGACACTAGCTAGATACAATGAGCAGTTCTTC. Translating gives CSVVGTLARYNEQFF.

The chain has TRBV9 and TRBJ1-2, with 7 bases identical to TRBD1. Unmatched junction bases numbered 9, after V lost 4 bases and J lost 0 bases. This CDR3 is built from 16 residues. Germline loops: CDR1 SGDLS, CDR2 YYNGEE. CDR3 protein: CASSPEGGTANYGYTF. For the CDR3, the DNA is TGTGCCAGCAGCCCCGAGGGTGGGACAGCTAACTATGGCTACACCTTC.

This chain uses TRBV7-2 with TRBJ2-5, with unresolved D. The V end was cut by 7 bases, the J end by 1 base, with 10 bases between. This CDR3 comprises 13 residues. In germline, CDR1 is SGHTA, CDR2 FQGNSA. DNA of the CDR3: TGTGCCAGCAACCCATGGGGCCAAGAGACCCAGTACTTC. Amino acids: CASNPWGQETQYF.

This clone was seen more than once but under ten times. This rearrangement joins TRBV10-3 to TRBJ1-6; 9 bases align to TRBD1. The junction had 3 bases not matched to a gene; V was cut back by 6 bases and J by 9 bases. Per germline, CDR1 ENHRY and CDR2 SYGVKD. This CDR3 contains 13 residues. CDR3 in DNA: TGTGCCATCAGGGAGACAGGGGGTTCACCCCTCCACTTT. Translation gives CAIRETGGSPLHF.

The V gene is TRBV28, the J gene TRBJ1-5; 7 positions match TRBD1. V gave up 6 bases and J gave up 1 base; unmatched junction bases: 6. The CDR3 extends over 15 amino acids. The germline gives CDR1 MDHEN, CDR2 SYDVKM. CDR3 bases: TGTGCCAGCAGCCAGCCGGGACAGAGCAATCAGCCCCAGCATTTT. Its protein is CASSQPGQSNQPQHF. Drawing the rest from reference TRBV28 and TRBJ1-5, the complete variable domain is DVKVTQSSRYLVKRTGEKVFLECVQDMDHENMFWYRQDPGLGLRLIYFSYDVKMKEKGDIPEGYSVSREKKERFSLILESASTNQTSMYLCASSQPGQSNQPQHFGDGTRLSIL.

V gene TRBV6-6 combines with J gene TRBJ2-3, with D unclear. The V end lost 4 bases, the J end lost 2 bases, and 7 bases lay between the germline ends. The germline CDR1 and CDR2 sequences are MNHNY and SVGAGI (reference sequence). CDR3 length: 13 amino acids. The CDR3, as DNA: TGTGCCAGCAGTTGGCGAATCACAGATACGCAGTATTTT. Translated: CASSWRITDTQYF.

J is TRBJ2-7 and V is TRBV3-1 (or the pseudogene TRBV3-2); 12 bases align to TRBD1. Losses at the gene ends were 3 bases for V and 6 bases for J; bases not matched to a gene: 12. This CDR3 contains 17 residues. Germline lookup yields CDR1 LGHDT and CDR2 YNNKEL (reference sequence). The DNA of the CDR3 is TGTGCCAGCAGCCATACCCTCCCGGGACAGGGGGCAAGCGAGCAGTACTTC. It is translated as CASSHTLPGQGASEQYF.

This chain joins TRBV18 and TRBJ2-7; D is perhaps TRBD2 (6 bases). The CDR3 is made up of 15 amino acids. V lost 6 bases, J lost 4 bases, and 19 bases lay in between. Germline lookup yields CDR1 KGHSH and CDR2 LQKENI. This chain's CDR3 is CASSPGTGVVYEQYF. CDR3 DNA: TGTGCCAGCTCCCCCGGGACGGGGGTTGTGTACGAGCAGTACTTC.

The chain combines TRBV7-2 with TRBJ2-7; 9 bases are shared with TRBD2. CDR1 is SGHTA and CDR2 is FQGNSA in the germline V gene. The CDR3 totals 15 residues. V shed 1 base, J shed 4 bases, and the junction held 5 bases outside the gene matches. The CDR3 spells CASSLDGGGVYEQYF. CDR3 bases: TGTGCCAGCAGCTTAGATGGCGGGGGGGTGTACGAGCAGTACTTC.

The chain recombines TRBV6-2 or TRBV6-3 with TRBJ2-7, with a tentative D call TRBD1 (5 bases). Germline values: CDR1 MNHEY, CDR2 SVGEGT. The CDR3 is made up of 12 amino acids. V dropped 5 bases and J dropped 3 bases, with 8 bases sitting between them. In DNA, the CDR3 is TGTGCCAGCAGTGTACAGGACTACGAGCAGTACTTC. Translating it yields CASSVQDYEQYF.

This clone was observed once. The CDR3 coding sequence is TGTGCCATCAGAGACCTGACGGGGGTCACCCTCCACTTT. Its translation is CAIRDLTGVTLHF. The chain links TRBV10-3 to TRBJ1-6; D is possibly TRBD1 (5 bases). This CDR3 is 13 amino acids long. V was cut by 6 bases and J by 14 bases, with 17 bases left in between. The germline V gene encodes CDR1 ENHRY and CDR2 SYGVKD.

The chain is built from TRBV5-6 and TRBJ2-2; TRBD2 matches at 9 bases. This CDR3 is 16 amino acids long. CDR1 and CDR2 from the germline V gene are SGHDT and YYEEEE. Germline trimming cut 3 bases from V and 3 bases from J; bases unmatched to any gene: 6. CDR3 protein: CASSWGTSRYTGELFF. DNA of the CDR3: TGTGCCAGCAGCTGGGGGACTAGCCGTTACACCGGGGAGCTGTTTTTT.

The J gene is TRBJ2-7, the V gene TRBV27; a weak D match, TRBD2 (5 bases). The CDR3 runs to 16 residues. V was pared by 1 base and J by 2 bases, with 15 bases between. CDR1 and CDR2 (germline): MNHEY, SMNVEV (reference sequence). CDR3 coding DNA: TGTGCCAGCAGTTTATGGCTCTCGGGATCACCCTACGAGCAGTACTTC. It translates to CASSLWLSGSPYEQYF.

J is TRBJ1-1 and V is TRBV9; 7 bases align to TRBD1. Germline CDR1 SGDLS, CDR2 YYNGEE. The junction had 9 bases not matched to a gene; V was cut back by 3 bases and J by 7 bases. The CDR3 covers 14 residues. The CDR3 DNA reads as TGTGCCAGCAGCGCTACCGGGACAGCCCTTGAAGCTTTCTTT. Its protein is CASSATGTALEAFF.

This clone was seen just once. The chain has TRBV4-3 and TRBJ2-3, with D unresolved. V dropped 0 bases and J dropped 0 bases, with 7 bases sitting between them. The CDR3 sequence is 15 residues long. Germline V gene sequence: CDR1 LGHNA, CDR2 YSLEER. CDR3 in DNA: TGCGCCAGCAGCCAAGAATCGATTAGCACAGATACGCAGTATTTT. Amino acid sequence: CASSQESISTDTQYF.

The DNA for the CDR3 is TGTGCCAGCAGCAAAGGAGGAACTCTGGGACAGGGTCTCCCCGGGGAGCTGTTTTTT. It specifies CASSKGGTLGQGLPGELFF. The chain links TRBV21-1 to TRBJ2-2; the table's D call TRBD1 went unverified against the DNA. TRBV21-1 has pseudogene status. This CDR3 has 19 amino acids.

The chain joins TRBV5-1 to TRBJ2-1; 8 nucleotides match TRBD2. Germline loops: CDR1 SGHRS, CDR2 YFSETQ. The length of the CDR3 is 16 residues. The ends lost 1 base at V and 4 bases at J; junction bases unmatched: 7. Here the CDR3 reads CASSLSGGAGYNEQFF. As DNA, the CDR3 is TGCGCCAGCAGCTTGTCCGGGGGGGCTGGTTACAATGAGCAGTTCTTC.

J is TRBJ2-7 and V is TRBV10-3, with D perhaps assigned TRBD1 or TRBD2 (5 bases each). The germline V gene encodes CDR1 ENHRY and CDR2 SYGVKD. The CDR3 length is 12 residues. V was clipped by 8 bases and J by 2 bases, with 10 bases between them. The CDR3 DNA reads TGTGCCATCTCTCAGGGAGCCTACGAGCAGTACTTC. This sequence encodes CAISQGAYEQYF.

The V gene is TRBV28, the J gene TRBJ2-3, with 10 bases lining up with TRBD2. V dropped 1 base and J dropped 4; count of bases not matched to a gene: 8. The CDR3 length is 17 residues. Per germline, CDR1 MDHEN and CDR2 SYDVKM. The CDR3 nucleotides read TGTGCCAGCAGTTTATTATCCCGTCTAGCGGGGGCAGATACGCAGTATTTT. It encodes CASSLLSRLAGADTQYF.